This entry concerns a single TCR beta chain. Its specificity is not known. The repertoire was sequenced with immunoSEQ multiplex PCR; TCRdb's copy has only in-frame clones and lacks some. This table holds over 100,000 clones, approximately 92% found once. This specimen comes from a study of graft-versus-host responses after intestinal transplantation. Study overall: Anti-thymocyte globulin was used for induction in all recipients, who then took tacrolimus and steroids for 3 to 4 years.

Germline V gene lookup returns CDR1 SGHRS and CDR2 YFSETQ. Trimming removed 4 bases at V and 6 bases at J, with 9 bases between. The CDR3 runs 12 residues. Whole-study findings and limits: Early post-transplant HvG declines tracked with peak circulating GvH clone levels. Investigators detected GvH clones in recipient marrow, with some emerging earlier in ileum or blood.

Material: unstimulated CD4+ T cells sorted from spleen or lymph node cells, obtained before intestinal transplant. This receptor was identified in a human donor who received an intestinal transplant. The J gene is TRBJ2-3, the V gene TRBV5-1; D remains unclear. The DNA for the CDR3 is TGCGCCAGCAGCCCGGTTGGGGATACGCAGTATTTT. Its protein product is CASSPVGDTQYF.